A single sample is the source of the 17 T cell receptor beta chains below, sequenced in a study of OX40 agonist ivuxolimab in advanced cancers. Clones were read by immunoSEQ multiplex PCR, and TCRdb kept only the in-frame ones, dropping some. This sample has roughly 100,000 clones, with 70% to 85% found just once. This sample comprised CD4+ or CD8+ T cells sorted from blood, obtained in a trial of the OX40 agonist ivuxolimab. The receptors were sampled from an adult with an advanced solid tumor such as melanoma, head and neck, liver or kidney cancer.

The V call is TRBV4-2, the J call TRBJ1-5, with 7 positions matching TRBD1. The CDR3 contains 16 residues. Germline V gives CDR1 LGHNA, CDR2 YNFKEQ. V shed 3 bases and J 2 bases; nucleotides not matched to a gene: 7. The CDR3, as DNA: TGTGCCAGCAGCCACCTGAGAGGGGGCGGCAATCAGCCCCAGCATTTT. As protein: CASSHLRGGGNQPQHF.

This chain connects TRBV5-1 to TRBJ2-2; D is unclear. CDR3 size: 14 residues. The V gene lost 2 bases and the J gene lost 6 bases, with 11 bases spanning the gap. Germline V gene lookup returns CDR1 SGHRS and CDR2 YFSETQ. The CDR3 reads CASSLLTSSGELFF. As DNA, the CDR3 is TGCGCCAGCAGCTTATTAACGAGTTCCGGGGAGCTGTTTTTT.

The chain joins TRBV29-1 to TRBJ2-1; D not resolved. V was cut by 0 bases and J by 6 bases, with 6 bases left in between. Germline lookup yields CDR1 SQVTM and CDR2 ANQGSEA. CDR3 size: 12 residues. CDR3 loop: CSVEDPGNEQFF. CDR3 in DNA: TGCAGCGTTGAAGACCCAGGCAATGAGCAGTTCTTC.

The V and J genes are TRBV28 and TRBJ2-5; 7 positions match TRBD1. Germline-derived CDR1 and CDR2 are MDHEN and SYDVKM. J gave up 4 bases and V 6 bases, and 8 bases lay outside the gene matches. This CDR3 is built from 14 residues. For the CDR3, the DNA is TGTGCCAGCAGCCGACAGGGATTAGTAGAGACCCAGTACTTC. This translates into CASSRQGLVETQYF.

This clone occurred once. V is TRBV7-2 and J is TRBJ2-1; D tentatively fits TRBD1 or TRBD2 (5 bases each). The CDR3 is made up of 14 amino acids. The germline V gene has CDR1 SGHTA and CDR2 FQGNSA. The V end was cut by 5 bases, the J end by 8 bases, with 16 bases between. The CDR3 region has the DNA TGTGCCAGCAGCCCCCTCGAGGGGTCCGATGAGCAGTTCTTC. This sequence encodes CASSPLEGSDEQFF. The full variable domain, its missing parts supplied by reference TRBV7-2 and TRBJ2-1, is GAGVSQSPSNKVTEKGKDVELRCDPISGHTALYWYRQSLGQGLEFLIYFQGNSAPDKSGLPSDRFSAERTGGSVSTLTIQRTQQEDSAVYLCASSPLEGSDEQFFGPGTRLTVL.

The V call is TRBV10-2, the J call TRBJ2-1; TRBD2 matches 11 bases. V was clipped by 8 bases and J by 8 bases; unmatched bases: 8. This CDR3 comprises 14 residues. The germline gives CDR1 WSHSY, CDR2 SAAADI. For the CDR3, the DNA is TGCGCCAGCTCCACTAGCGGGAGAGGGTATGAGCAGTTCTTC. Residues: CASSTSGRGYEQFF.

The rearrangement joins TRBV9 to TRBJ1-5; maybe TRBD1 (5 bases). Germline V gene lookup returns CDR1 SGDLS and CDR2 YYNGEE. CDR3 length: 17 residues. V lost 0 bases to trimming and J lost 1 base, with 14 bases between them. The CDR3: CASSVGVGGVSNQPQHF. The CDR3 bases are TGTGCCAGCAGCGTAGGAGTGGGGGGAGTGAGCAATCAGCCCCAGCATTTT.

The V and J genes are TRBV6-5 and TRBJ1-2; 8 bases fit TRBD1. The length of the CDR3 is 15 residues. Germline CDR1 and CDR2: MNHEY and SVGAGI. With V trimmed by 2 bases and J by 4 bases, 6 bases remained unmatched. The CDR3 DNA sequence: TGTGCCAGCAGTTACGGTTCAGGGGGCGGCTATGGCTACACCTTC. Translation: CASSYGSGGGYGYTF.

This clone was seen once. The chain joins TRBV2 to TRBJ2-5; D may be TRBD1 (5 bases). The CDR3 is made up of 14 amino acids. V shed 0 bases and J shed 7 bases, with 12 bases lying between them. CDR1 and CDR2 (germline): SNHLY, FYNNEI. CDR3 protein: CASSEADSSGTQYF. Written as DNA, the CDR3 is TGTGCCAGCAGTGAAGCCGACAGTTCAGGGACCCAGTACTTC.

CDR3: CASSVRVNTEAFF. The CDR3 DNA reads as TGTGCCAGCAGTGTGCGAGTGAACACTGAAGCTTTCTTT. The chain carries TRBV6-1 and TRBJ1-1; D is ambiguous. The CDR3 extends over 13 amino acids. Germline assignment: CDR1 MNHNS and CDR2 SASEGT. V was cut by 4 bases and J by 0 bases, with 6 bases left in between.

The V call is TRBV7-3, the J call TRBJ1-1; TRBD1 is a possible D gene (5 bases). Germline CDR1 SGHTA, CDR2 FQGTGA. Between the trimmed V and J ends, which lost 5 bases and 3 bases, there was a span of 16 bases. The CDR3 contains 15 residues. The CDR3 reads CASSPVGLGDTEAFF. CDR3 coding DNA: TGTGCCAGCAGCCCCGTGGGACTTGGGGACACTGAAGCTTTCTTT. Looking up the rest from reference TRBV7-3 and TRBJ1-1 gives the full variable domain: GAGVSQTPSNKVTEKGKYVELRCDPISGHTALYWYRQSLGQGPEFLIYFQGTGAADDSGLPNDRFFAVRPEGSVSTLKIQRTERGDSAVYLCASSPVGLGDTEAFFGQGTRLTVV.

The gene calls are TRBV4-1 and TRBJ2-1; D may be TRBD2 (6 bases). V was pared by 1 base and J by 7 bases, with 8 bases between. The CDR3 has 13 residues. Germline V gene sequence: CDR1 MGHRA, CDR2 YSYEKL. The CDR3 is CASSQAGGNEQFF. The CDR3 DNA reads TGCGCCAGCAGCCAAGCCGGGGGAAATGAGCAGTTCTTC.

The V and J genes are TRBV7-8 and TRBJ2-5; 7 bases match TRBD1. V shed 5 bases, J shed 3 bases, and the junction held 9 bases outside the gene matches. Germline V gene lookup returns CDR1 SGHVS and CDR2 FQNEAQ. The CDR3 sequence is 15 residues long. CDR3 DNA: TGTGCCAGCAGCATGGGACAGACCCTCGAAGAGACCCAGTACTTC. Residues: CASSMGQTLEETQYF.

The chain links TRBV4-1 to TRBJ2-2; maybe TRBD1 (6 bases). Germline CDR1 is MGHRA and CDR2 is YSYEKL. This CDR3 has 19 residues. Trimming took 4 bases from V and 3 from J, leaving 24 bases between them. This CDR3 is CASSPLVITQGRDTGELFF. As DNA, the CDR3 is TGCGCCAGCAGCCCATTAGTAATAACACAGGGAAGGGACACCGGGGAGCTGTTTTTT.

This clone was recorded once. The chain combines TRBV7-2 with TRBJ2-2; D remains ambiguous. The CDR3 totals 14 residues. V was trimmed by 6 bases and J by 4 bases, leaving 12 bases between them. From germline, CDR1 is SGHTA and CDR2 FQGNSA. Here the CDR3 reads CASRISSSTGELFF. The CDR3 nucleotides read TGTGCCAGCAGGATTAGCAGTTCCACCGGGGAGCTGTTTTTT.

This clone was counted once. The chain combines TRBV2 with TRBJ2-5, with TRBD1 matching over 9 bases. After removal of 9 bases from V and 5 bases from J, the junction contained 1 base not matched to a gene. The CDR3 is 11 residues long. Germline assignment: CDR1 SNHLY and CDR2 FYNNEI. The CDR3 loop is CARGQGETQYF. The CDR3 coding sequence is TGTGCCAGGGGACAGGGCGAGACCCAGTACTTC.

The chain uses TRBV10-3 and TRBJ2-7; 7 bases fit TRBD2. Per the germline V gene, CDR1 is ENHRY and CDR2 is SYGVKD. Trimming cost V 0 bases and J 6 bases; bases outside gene matches: 5. The CDR3 has 14 amino acids. The CDR3 reads CAISESTSVPEQYF. The CDR3 DNA sequence: TGTGCCATCAGTGAGTCTACTAGCGTCCCCGAGCAGTACTTC.